This T cell receptor (beta chain) was identified during a study of blood T cell repertoires in COVID-19. Study summary: The study drew acute and convalescent COVID-19 samples from the United States, Italy and Spain. The cDNA or gDNA used as material had been derived from T cells, B-cell-depleted T cells, or PBMCs.

This clone was counted once. Trimming removed 0 bases at V and 5 bases at J, with 9 bases between. CDR1 is SGDLS and CDR2 is YYNGEE in the germline V gene. This CDR3 spans 14 amino acids. Authors' analysis steps: Estimated nucleated cell counts came from reference gene primer amplification. The table came from immunoSEQ multiplex PCR; TCRdb's copy has only in-frame clones and leaves some out. V, J and clone size are taken as reported in that table, and D and trimming were inferred from the DNA itself. The table has about 90,000 clones, 80% to 85% seen once. V is TRBV9 and J is TRBJ1-3; D unresolved. The TCR was taken from a woman older than 75 with active or convalescent COVID-19. Specimen: peripheral blood. The chain's CDR3 is CASSVGEFRNTIYF. The CDR3 DNA sequence: TGTGCCAGCAGCGTAGGAGAGTTTAGAAACACCATATATTTT.